Given below is one T cell receptor beta chain in context. TCRdb's table, derived via immunoSEQ multiplex PCR, lists solely in-frame clones and lacks some. Here the sample spans around 200,000 clones, around 82% being singletons. These data come from a study of blood T cell repertoires in COVID-19. This CDR3 is built from 16 residues. Trimming stripped 4 bases from V and 2 bases from J, with 14 bases between. CDR1 and CDR2 from the germline V gene are MGHRA and YSYEKL. Sequencing input: peripheral blood. The receptor comes from a man between 45 and 60 years old with active or convalescent COVID-19. V gene TRBV4-1 combines with J gene TRBJ2-2, with D possibly being TRBD1 (6 bases). CDR3 in DNA: TGCGCCAGCAGCCTAAGTACAGGGAGTAACACCGGGGAGCTGTTTTTT. It specifies CASSLSTGSNTGELFF.